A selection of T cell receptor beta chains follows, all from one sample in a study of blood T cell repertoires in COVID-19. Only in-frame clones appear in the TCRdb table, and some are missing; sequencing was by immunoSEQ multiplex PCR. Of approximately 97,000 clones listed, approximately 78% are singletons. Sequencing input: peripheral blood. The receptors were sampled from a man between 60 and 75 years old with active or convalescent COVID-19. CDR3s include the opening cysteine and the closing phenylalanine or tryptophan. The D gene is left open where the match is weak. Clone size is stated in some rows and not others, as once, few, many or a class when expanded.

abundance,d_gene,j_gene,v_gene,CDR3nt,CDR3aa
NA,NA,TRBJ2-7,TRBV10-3,TGTGCCATCAGTGATGGGCCGGGACAAGGCGACGAGCAGTACTTC,CAISDGPGQGDEQYF
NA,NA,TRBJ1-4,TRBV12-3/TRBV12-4,TGTGCCAGCACTTCCAAGAGGGAAAAACTGTTTTTT,CASTSKREKLFF
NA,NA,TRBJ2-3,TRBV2,TGTGCCACAGCTCCCACCGGGGGTATTAGCACAGATACGCAGTATTTT,CATAPTGGISTDTQYF
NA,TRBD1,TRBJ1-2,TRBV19,TGTGCCAGTAGAGGGACAGGGGAGGCCTATGGCTACACCTTC,CASRGTGEAYGYTF
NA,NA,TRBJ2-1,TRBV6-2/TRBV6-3,TGTGCCAGCAGTTATGTGGCAGGGCCCTACAATGAGCAGTTCTTC,CASSYVAGPYNEQFF
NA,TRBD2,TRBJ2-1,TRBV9,TGTGCCAGCAGCGTGTCCGGGACTAGCGGTAATGAGCAGTTCTTC,CASSVSGTSGNEQFF
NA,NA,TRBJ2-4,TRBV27,TGTGCCAGCAGTTTATCGATTAGCGGTCTAGCCAAAAACATTCAGTACTTC,CASSLSISGLAKNIQYF
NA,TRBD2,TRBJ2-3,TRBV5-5,TGTGCCAGCAGCTCGCCGGGACTAGCGGGAGGGCCAACAGATACGCAGTATTTT,CASSSPGLAGGPTDTQYF
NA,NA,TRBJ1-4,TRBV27,TGTGCCAGCAGTCATAGACAGGCCCCTAATGAAAAACTGTTTTTT,CASSHRQAPNEKLFF
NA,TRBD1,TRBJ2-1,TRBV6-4,TGTGCCAGCAGTGAACAGGGGGCTGGGAATGAGCAGTTCTTC,CASSEQGAGNEQFF
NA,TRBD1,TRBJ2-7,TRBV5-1,TGCGCCAGCAGCAGACAGGGGTACGAGCAGTACTTC,CASSRQGYEQYF
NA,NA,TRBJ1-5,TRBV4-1,TGCGCCAGCAGCCAAGGGCTCAATCAGCCCCAGCATTTT,CASSQGLNQPQHF
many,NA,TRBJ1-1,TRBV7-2,TGTGCCAGCAGTTACAGCCTGCAGAACACTGAAGCTTTCTTT,CASSYSLQNTEAFF
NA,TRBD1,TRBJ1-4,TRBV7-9,TGTGCCAGCAGCTTAGCGGGGACAGGAGATGAAAAACTGTTTTTT,CASSLAGTGDEKLFF
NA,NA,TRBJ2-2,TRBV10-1,TGCGCCAGCAGTGAGAGAGCCGGGGAGCTGTTTTTT,CASSERAGELFF
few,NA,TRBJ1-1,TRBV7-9,TGTGCCAGCAGCCCCCTCGCGGGGGCCGCCACTGAAGCTTTCTTT,CASSPLAGAATEAFF
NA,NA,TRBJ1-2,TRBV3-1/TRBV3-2,TGTGCCAGCAGCCATGGGGCTGGCTACACCTTC,CASSHGAGYTF
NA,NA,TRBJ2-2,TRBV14,TGTGCCAGCAGCCAAATTCACGGAGGCGGGGAGCTGTTTTTT,CASSQIHGGGELFF
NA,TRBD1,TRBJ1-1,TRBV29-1,TGCAGCGTTGTTTCGCAGGGGGTACGCACTGAAGCTTTCTTT,CSVVSQGVRTEAFF
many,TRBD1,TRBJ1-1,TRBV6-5,TGTGCCAGCAGTTACGGACAGGGCGGGGGCACTGAAGCTTTCTTT,CASSYGQGGGTEAFF
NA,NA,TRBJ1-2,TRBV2,TGTGCCAGCCGTCCTGAGACAGCTAACTATGGCTACACCTTC,CASRPETANYGYTF
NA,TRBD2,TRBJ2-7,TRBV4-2,TGTGCCAGCAGCCGAACTAGCGGAACCCCTTCCTACGAGCAGTACTTC,CASSRTSGTPSYEQYF
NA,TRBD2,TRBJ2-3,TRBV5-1,TGCGCCAGCAGGATAACTAGCGGGAGATTTGGTACAGATACGCAGTATTTT,CASRITSGRFGTDTQYF
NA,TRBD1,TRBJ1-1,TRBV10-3,TGTGCCATCAGTGAAAAGACAGGGTACGCTGAAGCTTTCTTT,CAISEKTGYAEAFF
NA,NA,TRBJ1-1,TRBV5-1,TGCGCCAGCAGCGCAGACAGGAAGAACACTGAAGCTTTCTTT,CASSADRKNTEAFF
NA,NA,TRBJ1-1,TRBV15,TGTGCCACCAGCACGAGGGGGGGGAACACTGAAGCTTTCTTT,CATSTRGGNTEAFF
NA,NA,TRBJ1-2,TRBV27,TGTGCCAGCAGTTCCGTGACCGGGACAAGTGGCTACACCTTC,CASSSVTGTSGYTF
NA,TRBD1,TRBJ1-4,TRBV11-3,TGTGCCAGCAGGCCCGGGACAGGCCCTAATGAAAAACTGTTTTTT,CASRPGTGPNEKLFF
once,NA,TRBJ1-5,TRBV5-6,TGTGCCAGCAGCTTTAGGACAGATCTTTATAGCAATCAGCCCCAGCATTTT,CASSFRTDLYSNQPQHF
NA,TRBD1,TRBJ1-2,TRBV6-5,TGTGCCAGCAGCTTACCCGGGACAGGGGGTAATGGCTACACCTTC,CASSLPGTGGNGYTF
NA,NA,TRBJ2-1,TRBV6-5,TGTGCCAGCACCAAGCGGTTCGCTACCGACAATGAGCAGTTCTTC,CASTKRFATDNEQFF
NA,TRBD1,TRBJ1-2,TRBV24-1,TGTGCCACCAGTCCCCCGGGACAGAACTATGGCTACACCTTC,CATSPPGQNYGYTF
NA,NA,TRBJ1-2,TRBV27,TGTGCCAGCAGCCTCAGGGAGGGACACTATGGCTACACCTTC,CASSLREGHYGYTF
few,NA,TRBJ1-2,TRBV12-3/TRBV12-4,TGTGCCAGCAGTTCGGGGAACTTCTATGGCTACACCTTC,CASSSGNFYGYTF
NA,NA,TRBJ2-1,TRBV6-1,TGTGCCAGCAGTGAACAGGGGAACTCCTACAATGAGCAGTTCTTC,CASSEQGNSYNEQFF
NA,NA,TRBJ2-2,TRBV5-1,TGCGCCAGCAGCTACTTAGGACAGAACACCGGGGAGCTGTTTTTT,CASSYLGQNTGELFF
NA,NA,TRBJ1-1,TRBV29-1,TGCAGCGTTTGGACTCTTCTAGACACTGAAGCTTTCTTT,CSVWTLLDTEAFF
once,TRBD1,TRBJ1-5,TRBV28,TGTGCCAGCAGCCAGATGACAGGGAGCAATCAGCCCCAGCATTTT,CASSQMTGSNQPQHF
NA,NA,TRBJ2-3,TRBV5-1,TGCGCCAGCAGCTTGGCCAACGGGGCAGATACGCAGTATTTT,CASSLANGADTQYF
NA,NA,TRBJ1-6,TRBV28,TGTGCCAGCATTCCTACAGGGTATAATTCACCCCTCCACTTT,CASIPTGYNSPLHF
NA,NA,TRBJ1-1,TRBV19,TGTGCCAGTAGTATCGACGGGGAGCCCACTGAAGCTTTCTTT,CASSIDGEPTEAFF
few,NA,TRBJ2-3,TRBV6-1,TGTGCCAGCAGTGACCGAAAGCCCCGCACAGATACGCAGTATTTT,CASSDRKPRTDTQYF
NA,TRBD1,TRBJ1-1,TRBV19,TGTGCCAGTAGTAGTAGGGGGCTCTACACTGAAGCTTTCTTT,CASSSRGLYTEAFF
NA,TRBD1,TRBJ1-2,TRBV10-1,TGCGCCAGCTCCCCCGACAGGGGGCCTTTGGTGGGCTACACCTTC,CASSPDRGPLVGYTF
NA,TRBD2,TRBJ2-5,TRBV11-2,TGTGCCAGTTCCGCTGGGACTAGCGATTGGGAGACCCAGTACTTC,CASSAGTSDWETQYF
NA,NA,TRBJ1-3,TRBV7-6,TGTGCCAGCAGCTTATCCCTTAAACGGGGTATTATCTTTGGAAACACCATATATTTT,CASSLSLKRGIIFGNTIYF
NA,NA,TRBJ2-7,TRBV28,TGTGCCGTTCTACCGACAGGAAACTACGAGCAGTACTTC,CAVLPTGNYEQYF
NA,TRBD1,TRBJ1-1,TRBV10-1,TGCGCCAGCAGTGGCCTCGAGGACAGGGGTAACACTGAAGCTTTCTTT,CASSGLEDRGNTEAFF
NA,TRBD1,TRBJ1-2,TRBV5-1,TGCGCCAGCAGCTCCACAGGGGTTGGCTATGGCTACACCTTC,CASSSTGVGYGYTF
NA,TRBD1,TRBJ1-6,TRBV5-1,TGCGCCAGCAGCTACGGGACAGCAGAAGGATCCCTCCACTTT,CASSYGTAEGSLHF
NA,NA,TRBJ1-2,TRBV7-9,TGTGCCAGCAGCCGCAACAGGGCGGAGAACTATGGCTACACCTTC,CASSRNRAENYGYTF
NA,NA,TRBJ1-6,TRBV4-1,TGCGCCAGCAGCCAAGATTCTGGGGGCAAGAATTCACCCCTCCACTTT,CASSQDSGGKNSPLHF
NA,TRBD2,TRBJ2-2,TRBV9,TGTGCCAGCAGCTCCCTGGCGGGAGTGAACACCGGGGAGCTGTTTTTT,CASSSLAGVNTGELFF
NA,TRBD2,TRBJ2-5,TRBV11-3,TGTGCCAGCAGCCCTAGCGGGATCGAGACCCAGTACTTC,CASSPSGIETQYF